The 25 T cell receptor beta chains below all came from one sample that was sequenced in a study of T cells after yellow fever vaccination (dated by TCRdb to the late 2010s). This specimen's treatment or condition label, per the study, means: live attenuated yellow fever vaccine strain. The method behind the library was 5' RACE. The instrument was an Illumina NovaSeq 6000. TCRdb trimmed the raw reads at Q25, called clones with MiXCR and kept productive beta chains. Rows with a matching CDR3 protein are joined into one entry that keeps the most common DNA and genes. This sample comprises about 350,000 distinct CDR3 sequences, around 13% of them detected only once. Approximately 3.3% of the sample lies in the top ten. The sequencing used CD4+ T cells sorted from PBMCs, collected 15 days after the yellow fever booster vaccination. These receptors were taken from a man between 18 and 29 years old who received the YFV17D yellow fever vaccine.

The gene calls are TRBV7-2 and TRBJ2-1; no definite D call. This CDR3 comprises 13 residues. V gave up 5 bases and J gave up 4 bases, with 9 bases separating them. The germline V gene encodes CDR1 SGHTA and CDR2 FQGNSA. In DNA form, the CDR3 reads TGTGCCAGCAGCCCTTTCGATTACAATGAGCAGTTCTTC. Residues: CASSPFDYNEQFF.

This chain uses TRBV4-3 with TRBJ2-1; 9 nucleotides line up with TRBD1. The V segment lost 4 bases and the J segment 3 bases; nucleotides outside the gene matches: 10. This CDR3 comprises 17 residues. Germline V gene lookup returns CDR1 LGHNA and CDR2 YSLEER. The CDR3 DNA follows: TGCGCCAGCAGCCCAGAGGGGGGACAGGGCAACTACAATGAGCAGTTCTTC. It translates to CASSPEGGQGNYNEQFF.

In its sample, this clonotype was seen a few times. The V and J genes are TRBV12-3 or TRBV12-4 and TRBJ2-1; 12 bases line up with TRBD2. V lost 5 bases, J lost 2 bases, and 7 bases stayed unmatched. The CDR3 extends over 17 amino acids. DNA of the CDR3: TGTGCCAGCAGTCCCCGCCGGACTAGCGGGGCCTACAATGAGCAGTTCTTC. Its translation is CASSPRRTSGAYNEQFF.

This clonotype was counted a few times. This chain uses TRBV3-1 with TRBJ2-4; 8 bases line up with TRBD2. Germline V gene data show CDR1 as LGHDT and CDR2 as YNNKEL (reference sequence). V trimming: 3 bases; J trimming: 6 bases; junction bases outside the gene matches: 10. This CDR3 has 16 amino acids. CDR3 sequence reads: CASSQGLGVPVNIQYF. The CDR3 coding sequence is TGTGCCAGCAGCCAGGGACTAGGCGTCCCCGTAAACATTCAGTACTTC.

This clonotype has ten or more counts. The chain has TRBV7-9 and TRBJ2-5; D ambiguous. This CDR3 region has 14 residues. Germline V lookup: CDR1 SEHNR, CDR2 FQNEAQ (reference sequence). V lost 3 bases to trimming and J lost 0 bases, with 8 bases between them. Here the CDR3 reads CASSLGSYQETQYF. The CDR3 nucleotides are TGTGCCAGCAGCTTGGGGTCGTACCAAGAGACCCAGTACTTC.

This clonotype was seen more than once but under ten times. The CDR3: CASSLWQGGGGYTF. The CDR3, as DNA: TGTGCCAGCAGTTTATGGCAGGGGGGAGGTGGCTACACCTTC. The chain employs TRBV12-3 or TRBV12-4 and TRBJ1-2, with TRBD1 identical over 7 bases. Trimming removed 2 bases from V and 7 bases from J; junction bases left unmatched: 7. The CDR3 has 14 residues.

CDR3 loop: CASNPDHNTGELFF. The CDR3 nucleotides are TGCGCCAGCAACCCGGACCATAACACCGGGGAGCTGTTTTTT. V gene TRBV5-1 combines with J gene TRBJ2-2; no clear D. The germline V gene encodes CDR1 SGHRS and CDR2 YFSETQ. The CDR3 spans 14 residues. V lost 6 bases, J lost 2 bases, and 11 bases lay in between.

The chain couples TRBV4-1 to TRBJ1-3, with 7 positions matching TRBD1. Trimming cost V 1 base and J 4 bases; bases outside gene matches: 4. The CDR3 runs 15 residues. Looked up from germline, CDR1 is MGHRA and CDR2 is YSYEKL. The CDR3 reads CASSQATGVGNTIYF. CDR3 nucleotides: TGCGCCAGCAGCCAAGCTACAGGGGTAGGAAACACCATATATTTT.

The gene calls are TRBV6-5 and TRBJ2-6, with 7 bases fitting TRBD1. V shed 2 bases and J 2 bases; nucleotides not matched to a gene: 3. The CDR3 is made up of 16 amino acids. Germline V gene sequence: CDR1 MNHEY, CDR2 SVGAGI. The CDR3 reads CASSYQGTAGANVLTF. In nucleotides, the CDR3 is TGTGCCAGCAGTTACCAAGGGACAGCTGGGGCCAACGTCCTGACTTTC.

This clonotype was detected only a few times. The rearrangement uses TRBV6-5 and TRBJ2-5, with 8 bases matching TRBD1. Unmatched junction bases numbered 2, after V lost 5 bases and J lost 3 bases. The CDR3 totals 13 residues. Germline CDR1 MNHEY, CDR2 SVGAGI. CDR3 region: CASSPTGEETQYF. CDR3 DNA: TGTGCCAGCAGTCCGACAGGGGAAGAGACCCAGTACTTC.

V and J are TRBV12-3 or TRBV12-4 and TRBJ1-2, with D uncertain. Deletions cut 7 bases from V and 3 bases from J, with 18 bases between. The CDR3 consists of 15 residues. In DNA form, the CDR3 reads TGTGCCAGCACCGACCGTGGAACCCCTCACTATGGCTACACCTTC. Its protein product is CASTDRGTPHYGYTF.

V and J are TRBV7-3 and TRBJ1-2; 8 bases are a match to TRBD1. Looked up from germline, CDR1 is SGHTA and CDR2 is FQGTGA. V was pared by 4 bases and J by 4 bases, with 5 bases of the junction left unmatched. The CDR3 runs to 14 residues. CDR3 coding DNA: TGTGCCAGCAGCTCGATACAGGGGGTCTATGGCTACACCTTC. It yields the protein CASSSIQGVYGYTF.

In DNA, the CDR3 is TGTGCCAGCAGCGTAGAAAGGGGACAGGGGAACGGGGGCAATCAGCCCCAGCATTTT. This translates into CASSVERGQGNGGNQPQHF. This chain joins TRBV9 and TRBJ1-5; 10 bases align to TRBD1. The germline gives CDR1 SGDLS, CDR2 YYNGEE. V lost 0 bases to trimming and J lost 2 bases; unmatched junction nucleotides: 11. The CDR3 spans 19 residues.

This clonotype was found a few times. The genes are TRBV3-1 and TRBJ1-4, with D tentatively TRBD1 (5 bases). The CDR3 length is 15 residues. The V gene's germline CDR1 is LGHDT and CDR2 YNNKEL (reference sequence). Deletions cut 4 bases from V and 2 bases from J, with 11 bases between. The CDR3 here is CASSPSQGTNEKLFF. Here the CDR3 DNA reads TGTGCCAGCAGCCCCTCCCAGGGTACTAATGAAAAACTGTTTTTT.

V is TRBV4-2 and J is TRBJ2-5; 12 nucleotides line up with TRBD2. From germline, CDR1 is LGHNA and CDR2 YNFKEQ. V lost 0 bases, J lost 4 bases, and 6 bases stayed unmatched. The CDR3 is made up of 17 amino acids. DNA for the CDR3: TGTGCCAGCAGCCAAGATTCTAGCGGGGGGGCGGGAGAGACCCAGTACTTC. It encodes CASSQDSSGGAGETQYF.

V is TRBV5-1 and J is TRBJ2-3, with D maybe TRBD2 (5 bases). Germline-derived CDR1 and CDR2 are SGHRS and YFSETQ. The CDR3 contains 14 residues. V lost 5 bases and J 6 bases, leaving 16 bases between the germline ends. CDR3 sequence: CASRRPGNSDTQYF. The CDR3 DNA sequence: TGCGCCAGCAGGCGGCCGGGGAACAGTGATACGCAGTATTTT.

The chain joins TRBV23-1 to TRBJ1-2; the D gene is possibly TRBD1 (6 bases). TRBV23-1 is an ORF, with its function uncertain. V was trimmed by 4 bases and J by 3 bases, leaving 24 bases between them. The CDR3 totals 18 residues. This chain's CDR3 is CASSPRQDRKLMHYGYTF. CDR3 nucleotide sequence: TGCGCCAGCAGTCCCAGACAGGACCGAAAGCTTATGCACTATGGCTACACCTTC.

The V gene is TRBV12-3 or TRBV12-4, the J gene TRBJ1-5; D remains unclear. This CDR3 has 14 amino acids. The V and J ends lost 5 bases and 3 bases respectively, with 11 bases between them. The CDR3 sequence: CASSNSGFNQPQHF. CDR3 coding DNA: TGTGCCAGCAGTAACTCCGGCTTCAATCAGCCCCAGCATTTT.

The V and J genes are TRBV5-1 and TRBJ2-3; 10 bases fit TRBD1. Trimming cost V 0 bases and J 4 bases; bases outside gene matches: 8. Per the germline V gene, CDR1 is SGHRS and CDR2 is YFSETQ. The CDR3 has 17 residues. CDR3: CASSLGQGARGADTQYF. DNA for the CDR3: TGCGCCAGCAGCTTGGGACAGGGGGCGCGAGGGGCAGATACGCAGTATTTT.

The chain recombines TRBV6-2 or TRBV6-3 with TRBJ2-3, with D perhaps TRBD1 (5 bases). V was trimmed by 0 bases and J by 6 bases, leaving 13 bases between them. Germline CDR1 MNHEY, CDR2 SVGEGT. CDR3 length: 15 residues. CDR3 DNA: TGTGCCAGCAGTTACTCGGGGCAGAGATCTGATACGCAGTATTTT. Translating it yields CASSYSGQRSDTQYF.

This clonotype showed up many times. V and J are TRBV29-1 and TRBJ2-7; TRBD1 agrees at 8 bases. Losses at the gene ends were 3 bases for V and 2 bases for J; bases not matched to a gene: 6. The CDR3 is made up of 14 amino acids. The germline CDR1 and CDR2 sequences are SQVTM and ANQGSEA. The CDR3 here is CSVEVDREPYEQYF. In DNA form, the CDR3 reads TGCAGCGTTGAGGTGGACAGGGAACCCTACGAGCAGTACTTC.

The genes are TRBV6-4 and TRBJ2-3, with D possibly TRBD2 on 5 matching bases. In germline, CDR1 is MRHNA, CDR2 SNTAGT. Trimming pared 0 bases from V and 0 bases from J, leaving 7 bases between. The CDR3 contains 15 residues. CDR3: CASSDSGVSTDTQYF. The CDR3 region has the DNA TGTGCCAGCAGTGACTCCGGGGTCAGCACAGATACGCAGTATTTT.

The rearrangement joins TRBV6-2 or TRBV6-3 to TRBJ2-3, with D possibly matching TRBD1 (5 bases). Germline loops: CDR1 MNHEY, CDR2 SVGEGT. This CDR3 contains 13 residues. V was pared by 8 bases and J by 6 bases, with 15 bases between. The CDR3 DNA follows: TGTGCCAGCCGACAGACCTATACCGATACGCAGTATTTT. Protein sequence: CASRQTYTDTQYF.

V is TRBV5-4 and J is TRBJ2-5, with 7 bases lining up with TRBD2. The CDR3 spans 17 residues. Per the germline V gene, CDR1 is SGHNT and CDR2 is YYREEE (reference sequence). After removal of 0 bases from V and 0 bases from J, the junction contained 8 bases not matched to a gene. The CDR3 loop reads CASSLGGRGDDQETQYF. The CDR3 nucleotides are TGTGCCAGCAGCTTGGGGGGACGGGGGGACGACCAAGAGACCCAGTACTTC.

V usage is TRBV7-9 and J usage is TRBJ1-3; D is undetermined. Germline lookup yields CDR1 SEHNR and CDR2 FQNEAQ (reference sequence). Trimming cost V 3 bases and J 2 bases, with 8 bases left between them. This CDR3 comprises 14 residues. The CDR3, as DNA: TGTGCCAGCAGCTTTGAAGGAACTGGAAACACCATATATTTT. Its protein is CASSFEGTGNTIYF.